This TCR beta chain is drawn from a study of CD8 T cells in ankylosing spondylitis. Broader study findings: What appeared characteristic of ankylosing spondylitis blood was a TCR beta motif of eight highly homologous variants.

From the 5' RACE reads, TCRdb called clonotypes with MiXCR, one entry per CDR3 protein. The data contain more than 100,000 distinct CDR3 sequences, 17% of them seen just once; the ten biggest clones take up 25% to 40%. Turning to this clonotype: Its target is not known.

With V trimmed by 8 bases and J by 4 bases, 13 bases remained unmatched. Germline-derived CDR1 and CDR2 are SNHLY and FYNNEI. The CDR3 covers 16 residues. The V call is TRBV2, the J call TRBJ2-1; 8 bases agree with TRBD2. The source material was blood, either unsorted or a sorted T cell fraction (not recorded which). The source is a male donor with ankylosing spondylitis. CDR3 sequence (DNA): TGTGCCAGCTCAGGCCCCCCTAGCGGGCATTACAATGAGCAGTTCTTC. This gives the protein CASSGPPSGHYNEQFF.